This passage covers 20 T cell receptor beta chains from one sample sequenced in a study of T cell responses to AZD1222 COVID-19 vaccine. Here immunoSEQ multiplex PCR was the method, and the copy in TCRdb shows in-frame clones only, minus some. Here the sample spans approximately 80,000 clones, roughly 85% being singletons. Material: peripheral blood, obtained 28 days after the second AZD1222 dose. The receptors shown here come from an adult who received the AZD1222 COVID-19 vaccine.

This chain joins TRBV29-1 and TRBJ2-3, with a weak D call TRBD2 (6 bases). CDR3 length equals 14 residues. Trimming stripped 6 bases from V and 2 bases from J, with 15 bases between. CDR1 and CDR2 (germline): SQVTM, ANQGSEA. The chain's CDR3 is CSVSPGLITDTQYF. The CDR3 bases are TGCAGCGTATCGCCGGGACTGATCACAGATACGCAGTATTTT.

V is TRBV6-6 and J is TRBJ2-1; TRBD2 matches at 10 bases. The trim removed 6 bases at V and 2 bases at J, leaving 4 bases unmatched. The germline gives CDR1 MNHNY, CDR2 SVGAGI (reference sequence). This CDR3 contains 15 residues. CDR3 residues: CASRGLAGAYNEQFF. DNA of the CDR3: TGTGCCAGCAGAGGTCTAGCGGGAGCCTACAATGAGCAGTTCTTC.

The chain uses TRBV27 and TRBJ1-6; 7 nucleotides line up with TRBD1. Germline CDR1 is MNHEY and CDR2 is SMNVEV (reference sequence). The CDR3 sequence is 14 residues long. V was pared by 4 bases and J by 9 bases, with 6 bases of the junction left unmatched. The CDR3 nucleotides are TGTGCCAGCAGTTCTACAGGGGACAGTTCACCCCTCCACTTT. Its translation: CASSSTGDSSPLHF.

The rearrangement links TRBV7-9 to TRBJ2-3; D is unclear. This CDR3 is built from 17 residues. The germline V gene encodes CDR1 SEHNR and CDR2 FQNEAQ (reference sequence). V gave up 4 bases and J gave up 1 base, with 18 bases separating them. The CDR3: CASSYDNGLGRTDTQYF. Written as DNA, the CDR3 is TGTGCCAGCAGCTATGATAACGGCTTGGGCCGCACAGATACGCAGTATTTT.

This chain links TRBV19 with TRBJ1-2; TRBD1 is a possible D gene (5 bases). CDR1 and CDR2 from the germline V gene are LNHDA and SQIVND (reference sequence). The ends were cut back, 5 bases at V and 8 bases at J, with 15 bases in the middle. The CDR3 sequence is 13 residues long. The CDR3 sequence: CASSEGQVRGYTF. The CDR3 DNA is TGTGCCAGTAGTGAGGGGCAGGTCCGAGGCTACACCTTC.

The chain combines TRBV30 with TRBJ1-1; 8 positions agree with TRBD1. V lost 4 bases to trimming and J lost 11 bases; unmatched junction nucleotides: 9. This CDR3 spans 12 amino acids. Per germline, CDR1 GTSNPN and CDR2 SVGIG (reference sequence). The CDR3 nucleotides are TGTGCCTGGATTCGACAGGGGCGTCACGCTTTCTTT. Amino acid sequence: CAWIRQGRHAFF.

This clone was seen a few times. The rearrangement links TRBV7-3 to TRBJ2-3; a weak D match, TRBD2 (7 bases). Germline V gene data show CDR1 as SGHTA and CDR2 as FQGTGA. This CDR3 comprises 14 residues. The germline V and J ends were trimmed by 3 bases and 5 bases, with 12 bases remaining between them. CDR3 residues: CASSLGGAQDTQYF. In DNA form, the CDR3 reads TGTGCCAGCAGCTTGGGGGGGGCCCAAGATACGCAGTATTTT. Full variable domain (rest looked up from reference TRBV7-3 and TRBJ2-3): GAGVSQTPSNKVTEKGKYVELRCDPISGHTALYWYRQSLGQGPEFLIYFQGTGAADDSGLPNDRFFAVRPEGSVSTLKIQRTERGDSAVYLCASSLGGAQDTQYFGPGTRLTVL.

This chain joins TRBV7-9 and TRBJ1-1; D call uncertain. The CDR3 runs 14 residues. The V gene's germline CDR1 is SEHNR and CDR2 FQNEAQ (reference sequence). V lost 5 bases and J lost 5, with 15 bases in between. This CDR3 reads CASSPPAGGTEAFF. CDR3 nucleotides: TGTGCCAGCAGCCCCCCGGCGGGAGGTACTGAAGCTTTCTTT.

The gene calls are TRBV7-2 and TRBJ2-3; no clear D. V was cut by 5 bases and J by 0 bases, with 3 bases left in between. The germline V gene encodes CDR1 SGHTA and CDR2 FQGNSA. There are 12 residues in the CDR3. This chain's CDR3 is CASSPSTDTQYF. The CDR3 nucleotides read TGTGCCAGCAGCCCTAGCACAGATACGCAGTATTTT.

This chain uses TRBV6-5 with TRBJ1-5; the D is unclear. The germline V gene has CDR1 MNHEY and CDR2 SVGAGI. This CDR3 is 13 amino acids long. V was trimmed by 8 bases and J by 0 bases, leaving 8 bases between them. The DNA of the CDR3 is TGTGCCAGCGGCACGAATAGCAATCAGCCCCAGCATTTT. It encodes CASGTNSNQPQHF.

V is TRBV28 and J is TRBJ1-4; D not certain. Germline V CDR1 and CDR2: MDHEN, SYDVKM. V was trimmed by 4 bases and J by 3 bases, leaving 12 bases between them. The CDR3 loop spans 15 amino acids. The DNA for the CDR3 is TGTGCCAGCAGTTCAAGGCAAAGGTCTAATGAAAAACTGTTTTTT. This sequence encodes CASSSRQRSNEKLFF.

J is TRBJ1-1 and V is TRBV28; D is unresolved. V gave up 7 bases and J gave up 3 bases, with 9 bases separating them. The germline CDR1 and CDR2 sequences are MDHEN and SYDVKM. The CDR3 totals 12 residues. The CDR3 bases are TGTGCCAGCATAACGGGTTACACTGAAGCTTTCTTT. Translating it yields CASITGYTEAFF.

This chain connects TRBV6-5 to TRBJ2-7, with no clear D. CDR1 and CDR2 (germline): MNHEY, SVGAGI. This CDR3 contains 15 residues. V lost 0 bases to trimming and J lost 2 bases, with 11 bases between them. This CDR3 reads CASSYSNYRAYEQYF. The CDR3 nucleotides are TGTGCCAGCAGTTACTCGAATTATCGCGCCTACGAGCAGTACTTC.

J is TRBJ2-4 and V is TRBV7-9; tentatively, D is TRBD2 (5 bases). V was pared by 1 base and J by 0 bases, with 10 bases between. This CDR3 is 16 amino acids long. Germline CDR1 SEHNR, CDR2 FQNEAQ (reference sequence). The CDR3 region is CASSLVAGLAKNIQYF. Here the CDR3 DNA reads TGTGCCAGCAGCTTAGTTGCAGGACTAGCCAAAAACATTCAGTACTTC.

The count of this clone is one. The V call is TRBV7-3, the J call TRBJ2-3, with TRBD1 identical over 7 bases. Germline V lookup: CDR1 SGHTA, CDR2 FQGTGA. V was pared by 5 bases and J by 5 bases, with 13 bases of the junction left unmatched. The CDR3 spans 16 residues. The CDR3 coding sequence is TGTGCCAGCAGCGGGTTAGCAAGGGGGCGGTTAGATACGCAGTATTTT. Protein product: CASSGLARGRLDTQYF.

V gene TRBV11-2 combines with J gene TRBJ1-2; TRBD1 aligns across 7 bases. This CDR3 has 13 amino acids. V shed 4 bases and J 6 bases; nucleotides not matched to a gene: 5. The germline V gene encodes CDR1 SGHAT and CDR2 FQNNGV. The CDR3 reads CASSSRQGNGYTF. The CDR3 coding sequence is TGTGCCAGCAGCTCGAGACAGGGAAATGGCTACACCTTC.

V is TRBV11-1 and J is TRBJ2-7; TRBD1 matches 11 bases. Germline-derived CDR1 and CDR2 are SGHAT and FQDESV (reference sequence). The CDR3 has 14 amino acids. With 8 bases clipped from V and 2 bases from J, the junction kept 5 bases outside the gene matches. As DNA, the CDR3 is TGTGCCAGCGGCCCGGGACAGGGGGCCTACGAGCAGTACTTC. This encodes CASGPGQGAYEQYF.

This chain joins TRBV20-1 and TRBJ2-7, with 9 nucleotides matching TRBD2. Germline trimming cut 3 bases from V and 0 bases from J; bases unmatched to any gene: 0. The CDR3 contains 13 residues. The V gene's germline CDR1 is DFQATT and CDR2 SNEGSKA (reference sequence). CDR3 sequence: CSASSGSSYEQYF. The CDR3 DNA reads TGCAGTGCTAGTAGCGGGAGCTCCTACGAGCAGTACTTC.

The V and J genes are TRBV13 and TRBJ1-1, with D perhaps matching TRBD1 (5 bases). Germline V lookup: CDR1 PRHDT, CDR2 FYEKMQ (reference sequence). Deletions cut 3 bases from V and 4 bases from J, with 9 bases between. CDR3 length equals 13 residues. The CDR3 is CASSFRGGTEAFF. The CDR3 coding sequence is TGTGCCAGCAGCTTTAGGGGAGGCACTGAAGCTTTCTTT.

This clone was counted once. This chain uses TRBV19 with TRBJ1-2; D gene ambiguous. Trimming left V 5 bases short and J 8 bases short, with 12 bases between. Germline V lookup: CDR1 LNHDA, CDR2 SQIVND (reference sequence). The CDR3 loop spans 12 amino acids. For the CDR3, the DNA is TGTGCCAGTAGTGAGGCAGAAGGAGGCTACACCTTC. This gives the protein CASSEAEGGYTF. Looking up the rest from reference TRBV19 and TRBJ1-2 gives the full variable domain: DGGITQSPKYLFRKEGQNVTLSCEQNLNHDAMYWYRQDPGQGLRLIYYSQIVNDFQKGDIAEGYSVSREKKESFPLTVTSAQKNPTAFYLCASSEAEGGYTFGSGTRLTVV.